There are many counts of the clone carrying this TCR beta chain. The V end was cut by 4 bases, the J end by 6 bases, with 8 bases between. There are 12 residues in the CDR3. The germline gives CDR1 MNHEY, CDR2 SMNVEV (reference sequence). The entry originates in a study of T-cell reconstitution after alpha-beta-depleted transplantation in children. Unique molecular identifiers were built into the TCRbeta library. One entry per CDR3 protein results from TCRdb running MiXCR on the PCR reads. In the table there are 450,000 to 500,000 distinct CDR3 sequences, approximately 13% of which are singletons. The rearrangement uses TRBV27 and TRBJ2-3; D call uncertain. The TCR was taken from a human donor who donated a stem cell graft to a child with combined immunodeficiency. The material sequenced was PBMCs from the stem cell graft donor, taken from the stem cell graft. This CDR3 is CASSYTLDTQYF. The CDR3 nucleotides read TGTGCCAGCAGTTACACGTTGGATACGCAGTATTTT.